The source of this T cell receptor (beta chain) is a study of post-analysis software for immune sequencing data. Study-wide context: Relapsing-remitting, secondary progressive and progressive-relapsing multiple sclerosis were all included among the disease courses.

The TCR beta cDNA libraries carried unique molecular identifiers. MiXCR, applied by TCRdb to the PCR reads, yields one record per CDR3 protein. The data contain hundreds of thousands of distinct CDR3 sequences, 44% of them singletons. From germline, CDR1 is SGHTA and CDR2 FQGNSA. The CDR3 is 15 amino acids. Study results and caveats: TRBV5-6, TRBV5-1 and TRBV20-1 were among five TRBV segments more frequent in patients than controls. The F measure placed samples prepared in the same batch into strongly shared clusters. Multiple sclerosis was associated with a significant reduction in normalized Chao1 diversity relative to controls.

A word on this clonotype: Its antigen remains unknown.

The sequenced sample was blood. The clonotype comes from a girl aged 10-17 years with multiple sclerosis. This chain connects TRBV7-2 to TRBJ2-5; unclear D gene. The DNA end is more similar to TRBJ2-7, so the J call may be wrong. CDR3 in amino acids: CASSLVSGQVSEQYF. CDR3 sequence (DNA): TGTGCCAGCAGCTTAGTCTCAGGCCAAGTTAGCGAGCAGTACTTC.